The 21 T cell receptor beta chains reported below all come from one sample, sequenced in a study of identical twins. TCRdb passed the 5' RACE reads through MiXCR, listing each CDR3 protein once. The sample has a few hundred thousand distinct CDR3 sequences, around 9.6% seen once. This sample was shared with a second study, whose subject was yellow fever vaccine responses in identical twins.

The sample taken for sequencing was PBMCs. Receptors originate from a woman aged 18-29 years in good health.

This rearrangement joins TRBV28 to TRBJ2-4, with TRBD2 identical over 7 bases. V lost 4 bases to trimming and J lost 0 bases; unmatched junction nucleotides: 12. This CDR3 is built from 18 residues. The germline V gene has CDR1 MDHEN and CDR2 SYDVKM. For the CDR3, the DNA is TGTGCCAGCAGTTGGGGGACTGGCGGGGGACTAGCCAAAAACATTCAGTACTTC. Its protein product is CASSWGTGGGLAKNIQYF.

This clonotype was observed many times. V is TRBV5-6 and J is TRBJ2-1, with a weak D call TRBD1 (6 bases). Germline lookup yields CDR1 SGHDT and CDR2 YYEEEE. Trimming shortened V by 4 bases and J by 3 bases, and 20 bases separated the two germline ends. The CDR3 sequence is 17 residues long. For the CDR3, the DNA is TGTGCCAGCAGCAACCCGAAGGGAACAGGGAACTACAATGAGCAGTTCTTC. It is translated as CASSNPKGTGNYNEQFF. Together with reference TRBV5-6 and TRBJ2-1, the CDR3 gives the full variable domain: DAGVTQSPTHLIKTRGQQVTLRCSPKSGHDTVSWYQQALGQGPQFIFQYYEEEERQRGNFPDRFSGHQFPNYSSELNVNALLLGDSALYLCASSNPKGTGNYNEQFFGPGTRLTVL.

As DNA, the CDR3 is TGCGCCAGCAGCACGGGACTAGCGGGAGGGTGGGATGAGCAGTTCTTC. As protein: CASSTGLAGGWDEQFF. The chain links TRBV5-1 to TRBJ2-1; 16 nucleotides match TRBD2. The CDR3 runs 16 residues. Trimming cost V 4 bases and J 8 bases; bases outside gene matches: 6. In germline, CDR1 is SGHRS, CDR2 YFSETQ.

This chain connects TRBV2 to TRBJ2-7, with D possibly being TRBD1 (5 bases). V was cut by 2 bases and J by 4 bases, with 12 bases left in between. The CDR3 contains 14 residues. From germline, CDR1 is SNHLY and CDR2 FYNNEI. Here the CDR3 reads CASSEQGQIYEQYF. The CDR3 region has the DNA TGTGCCAGCAGTGAACAGGGCCAGATTTACGAGCAGTACTTC.

The chain carries TRBV7-6 and TRBJ2-5; D gene ambiguous. Germline CDR1 reads SGHVS; CDR2 reads FNYEAQ. Trimming left V 2 bases short and J 2 bases short, with 12 bases between. The CDR3 runs 15 residues. DNA for the CDR3: TGTGCCAGCAGCTTAACACCTGGTCCTCAAGAGACCCAGTACTTC. Amino acids: CASSLTPGPQETQYF. Looking up the rest from reference TRBV7-6 and TRBJ2-5 gives the full variable domain: GAGVSQSPRYKVTKRGQDVALRCDPISGHVSLYWYRQALGQGPEFLTYFNYEAQQDKSGLPNDRFSAERPEGSISTLTIQRTEQRDSAMYRCASSLTPGPQETQYFGPGTRLLVL.

The chain carries TRBV9 and TRBJ2-1, with 10 bases matching TRBD1. V lost 0 bases to trimming and J lost 4 bases; unmatched junction nucleotides: 4. The CDR3 covers 16 residues. CDR1 and CDR2 from the germline V gene are SGDLS and YYNGEE. The CDR3 sequence: CASSVARDRGYNEQFF. In nucleotides, the CDR3 is TGTGCCAGCAGCGTAGCCCGGGACAGGGGATACAATGAGCAGTTCTTC.

V gene TRBV5-5 combines with J gene TRBJ1-2; 7 positions agree with TRBD1. CDR3 length: 16 amino acids. V dropped 1 base and J dropped 5; count of bases not matched to a gene: 11. The V gene's germline CDR1 is SGHKS and CDR2 YYEKEE (reference sequence). CDR3 in amino acids: CASSLPTDRVRYGYTF. Here the CDR3 DNA reads TGTGCCAGCAGCTTGCCCACTGACAGGGTTCGGTATGGCTACACCTTC.

The J gene is TRBJ2-1, the V gene TRBV9; TRBD2 is a possible D gene (6 bases). V was clipped by 3 bases and J by 0 bases, with 13 bases between them. Germline V gene data show CDR1 as SGDLS and CDR2 as YYNGEE. This CDR3 has 16 residues. The CDR3 is CASSGNSGSSYNEQFF. CDR3 coding DNA: TGTGCCAGCAGCGGTAATAGCGGAAGCTCCTACAATGAGCAGTTCTTC.

The CDR3 protein is CASSLVSGEEQYF. The CDR3, as DNA: TGTGCCAGCAGCTTAGTTTCCGGGGAAGAGCAGTACTTC. The J gene is TRBJ2-7, the V gene TRBV7-9; maybe TRBD2 (5 bases). The CDR3 consists of 13 residues. V dropped 1 base and J dropped 7 bases, with 11 bases sitting between them. Germline lookup yields CDR1 SEHNR and CDR2 FQNEAQ (reference sequence).

This clonotype was detected a few times. The gene calls are TRBV5-8 and TRBJ1-5; perhaps TRBD1 as D (6 bases). V was cut by 2 bases and J by 11 bases, with 20 bases left in between. The CDR3 is made up of 15 amino acids. Germline values: CDR1 SGHTS, CDR2 YDEGEE. The CDR3 loop reads CASSLTSTGKGAQHF. CDR3 sequence (DNA): TGTGCCAGCAGCTTAACGTCGACGGGTAAGGGGGCCCAGCATTTT.

This clonotype has at least ten counts. The rearrangement uses TRBV9 and TRBJ2-5; no reliable D call. The germline CDR1 and CDR2 sequences are SGDLS and YYNGEE. The CDR3 has 15 amino acids. Trimming shortened V by 3 bases and J by 1 base, and 13 bases separated the two germline ends. The CDR3 nucleotides are TGTGCCAGCAGCGCCTGGGCCGGACCCCAAGAGACCCAGTACTTC. Translating it yields CASSAWAGPQETQYF.

This clonotype was recorded a few times. The chain combines TRBV20-1 with TRBJ1-2; TRBD1 aligns across 7 bases. CDR3 size: 15 residues. CDR1 is DFQATT and CDR2 is SNEGSKA in the germline V gene (reference sequence). Germline trimming cut 1 base from V and 4 bases from J; bases unmatched to any gene: 9. The CDR3 DNA reads TGCAGTGCTAGAGTGCCCCGACAGGGCCCCTATGGCTACACCTTC. This encodes CSARVPRQGPYGYTF.

A few counts support this clonotype. The chain uses TRBV11-2 and TRBJ2-1; 13 nucleotides match TRBD2. This CDR3 spans 17 amino acids. Germline values: CDR1 SGHAT, CDR2 FQNNGV. The junction had 10 bases not matched to a gene; V was cut back by 4 bases and J by 7 bases. CDR3 sequence reads: CASSSPPGLAGLNEQFF. CDR3 nucleotides: TGTGCCAGCAGCTCGCCCCCGGGACTAGCGGGGTTGAATGAGCAGTTCTTC. The full variable domain, completed using reference TRBV11-2 and TRBJ2-1, is EAGVAQSPRYKIIEKRQSVAFWCNPISGHATLYWYQQILGQGPKLLIQFQNNGVVDDSQLPKDRFSAERLKGVDSTLKIQPAKLEDSAVYLCASSSPPGLAGLNEQFFGPGTRLTVL.

This clonotype was seen many times. The chain uses TRBV10-2 and TRBJ2-3; no clear D. The germline V gene encodes CDR1 WSHSY and CDR2 SAAADI. The CDR3 length is 20 residues. Trimming removed 1 base at V and 2 bases at J, with 25 bases between. The CDR3 is CASSEFGVSVPTQHTDTQYF. The CDR3 DNA follows: TGCGCCAGCAGTGAGTTCGGCGTCTCTGTTCCAACACAACACACAGATACGCAGTATTTT.

This clonotype was seen more than once but under ten times. The rearrangement links TRBV2 to TRBJ2-7, with 10 bases fitting TRBD2. After removal of 3 bases from V and 4 bases from J, the junction contained 6 bases not matched to a gene. The CDR3 totals 15 residues. From germline, CDR1 is SNHLY and CDR2 FYNNEI. CDR3 loop: CASSDGKLAGYEQYF. CDR3 nucleotides: TGTGCCAGCAGTGACGGGAAACTAGCGGGGTACGAGCAGTACTTC. The full variable domain, with the rest looked up from reference TRBV2 and TRBJ2-7, is EPEVTQTPSHQVTQMGQEVILRCVPISNHLYFYWYRQILGQKVEFLVSFYNNEISEKSEIFDDQFSVERPDGSNFTLKIRSTKLEDSAMYFCASSDGKLAGYEQYFGPGTRLTVT.

The chain combines TRBV5-1 with TRBJ2-7; D is ambiguous. V shed 0 bases and J shed 6 bases, with 4 bases lying between them. The CDR3 has 11 residues. Germline V gene lookup returns CDR1 SGHRS and CDR2 YFSETQ. CDR3 in amino acids: CASSLEREQYF. CDR3 nucleotides: TGCGCCAGCAGCTTGGAGCGCGAGCAGTACTTC.

The chain recombines TRBV7-8 with TRBJ2-7; TRBD1 might be the D (6 bases). Between the trimmed V and J ends, which lost 5 bases and 1 base, there was a span of 15 bases. This CDR3 is built from 15 residues. Germline V CDR1 and CDR2: SGHVS, FQNEAQ. CDR3 in DNA: TGTGCCAGCAGCCTCCCCGGGACACTTTCCTACGAGCAGTACTTC. It translates to CASSLPGTLSYEQYF.

The table lists this clonotype with many counts. The chain joins TRBV10-3 to TRBJ1-2; D not certain. Germline V gene data show CDR1 as ENHRY and CDR2 as SYGVKD. V was shortened by 0 bases and J by 8 bases, with 25 bases between the two germline ends. The CDR3 is made up of 18 amino acids. The CDR3 loop reads CAISESGWSGSSEEGYTF. The DNA of the CDR3 is TGTGCCATCAGTGAGTCAGGATGGTCGGGTTCTTCGGAGGAAGGCTACACCTTC.

The sample holds many counts of this clonotype. The V call is TRBV6-2 or TRBV6-3, the J call TRBJ2-7, with 10 bases that match TRBD2. Looked up from germline, CDR1 is MNHEY and CDR2 is SVGEGT. The CDR3 has 14 amino acids. Germline trimming cut 8 bases from V and 3 bases from J; bases unmatched to any gene: 7. CDR3 coding DNA: TGTGCCAGCCGTCTAGCGGGAGTTATCTACGAGCAGTACTTC. As protein: CASRLAGVIYEQYF.

The chain combines TRBV4-1 with TRBJ2-7, with D unresolved. V was cut by 4 bases and J by 7 bases, with 11 bases left in between. Germline loops: CDR1 MGHRA, CDR2 YSYEKL. The CDR3 is 12 amino acids. CDR3 coding DNA: TGCGCCAGCAGCCGACTCCGTGGGGAGCAGTACTTC. Translated, it gives CASSRLRGEQYF.

This clonotype was recorded a few times. V is TRBV12-3 or TRBV12-4 and J is TRBJ2-3; the D gene could be TRBD1 or TRBD2 (7 bases each). There are 16 residues in the CDR3. V was pared by 5 bases and J by 4 bases, with 19 bases between. The CDR3, as DNA: TGTGCCAGCAGTCCGTACAGGGGAGGGTCGCCAGATACGCAGTATTTT. Translated: CASSPYRGGSPDTQYF.